Each of the 29 T cell receptor beta chains below was sequenced from the same sample in a study of lymphopenia after photon versus proton radiotherapy. Using immunoSEQ multiplex PCR, the repertoire was profiled, and TCRdb retains in-frame clones only, with some absent. The sample lists 20,000 to 25,000 clones, about four fifths occurring once. Specimen: peripheral blood, collected from a patient treated with photon-based radiotherapy. The receptors stem from a man between 35 and 55 years old with gastric cancer.

On this clone itself: One end of the junction is discordant with germline, which a read error may explain. At the DNA level, this CDR3 is encoded by other sequences in the same sample as well. The V call is TRBV11-2, the J call TRBJ2-6, with a possible D match to TRBD1 (5 bases). The germline gives CDR1 SGHAT, CDR2 FQNNGV. The CDR3 runs to 14 residues. CDR3 bases: TGTGCCAGCAGCTTAGCGGGTGGGGCCAACGTCCTGACCTTC. As protein: CASSLAGGANVLTF.

The chain links TRBV2 to TRBJ2-2; D assignment may be TRBD1 or TRBD2 (5 bases each). Germline V CDR1 and CDR2: SNHLY, FYNNEI. V shed 6 bases and J shed 1 base, with 9 bases lying between them. This CDR3 comprises 14 residues. The CDR3 region has the DNA TGTGCCAGCAGCCGGGGCGGGAACACCGGGGAGCTGTTTTTT. Protein: CASSRGGNTGELFF.

The rearrangement links TRBV4-1 to TRBJ1-4, with D unclear. The CDR3 sequence is 15 residues long. The germline V and J ends were trimmed by 1 base and 0 bases, with 6 bases remaining between them. The germline CDR1 and CDR2 sequences are MGHRA and YSYEKL. DNA of the CDR3: TGCGCCAGCAGCCAAGTGAGGGCAACTAATGAAAAACTGTTTTTT. Its translation: CASSQVRATNEKLFF.

This clone turned up a few times. The CDR3 region has the DNA TGTGCCAGTAGCCTAAGTAACAACCTGTACGAGCAGTACTTC. Its translation is CASSLSNNLYEQYF. The chain employs TRBV19 and TRBJ2-7; no reliable D call. The CDR3 covers 14 residues. Germline lookup yields CDR1 LNHDA and CDR2 SQIVND (reference sequence). Trimming removed 6 bases at V and 4 bases at J, with 16 bases between.

This chain connects TRBV7-6 to TRBJ2-3; TRBD2 matches at 9 bases. V dropped 0 bases and J dropped 5; count of bases not matched to a gene: 9. Looked up from germline, CDR1 is SGHVS and CDR2 is FNYEAQ. The CDR3 contains 17 residues. The CDR3 loop is CASSLAYSGGGEDTQYF. The CDR3 DNA follows: TGTGCCAGCAGCTTAGCGTATTCGGGCGGGGGGGAAGATACGCAGTATTTT.

V is TRBV6-5 and J is TRBJ1-6; no firm D call. Between the trimmed V and J ends, which lost 5 bases and 2 bases, there was a span of 10 bases. The CDR3 runs 15 residues. The germline gives CDR1 MNHEY, CDR2 SVGAGI. The CDR3 loop reads CASSLGRAYNSPLHF. CDR3 nucleotides: TGTGCCAGCAGTCTAGGGAGGGCCTATAATTCACCCCTCCACTTT.

The chain uses TRBV7-2 and TRBJ2-1, with TRBD1 as a possible D gene (5 bases). Germline V gene lookup returns CDR1 SGHTA and CDR2 FQGNSA. The CDR3 totals 14 residues. V lost 2 bases and J 7 bases, leaving 12 bases between the germline ends. The CDR3 reads CASSLRGLVNEQFF. The CDR3 DNA reads TGTGCCAGCAGCTTAAGGGGTTTGGTGAATGAGCAGTTCTTC.

J is TRBJ2-2 and V is TRBV10-1; no firm D call. Germline values: CDR1 WNHNN, CDR2 SYGVQD (reference sequence). The V end was cut by 0 bases, the J end by 6 bases, with 8 bases between. The CDR3 covers 14 residues. CDR3 sequence (DNA): TGCGCCAGCAGTGAGTCCCTCCCTTCCGGGGAGCTGTTTTTT. Its translation: CASSESLPSGELFF.

A few counts support this clone. The gene calls are TRBV9 and TRBJ2-2; 8 bases are shared with TRBD2. The CDR3 has 15 residues. The germline V gene encodes CDR1 SGDLS and CDR2 YYNGEE. J lost 3 bases, V lost 0 bases, and 1 base had no gene match. The CDR3 region is CASSVAGGYTGELFF. As DNA, the CDR3 is TGTGCCAGCAGCGTAGCGGGGGGGTACACCGGGGAGCTGTTTTTT.

This chain joins TRBV5-1 and TRBJ2-5; 8 bases map to TRBD1. CDR1 and CDR2 (germline): SGHRS, YFSETQ. The CDR3 consists of 14 residues. The junction had 4 bases not matched to a gene; V was cut back by 4 bases and J by 2 bases. This CDR3 is CASSTGQGQETQYF. DNA of the CDR3: TGCGCCAGCAGCACCGGACAGGGTCAAGAGACCCAGTACTTC.

This chain joins TRBV21-1 and TRBJ2-2; the table's D call of TRBD1 was not tested on the DNA. TRBV21-1 is a pseudogene segment. The CDR3 is 16 residues long. As DNA, the CDR3 is TGTGCCAGCAGCAAAGCCCCGGGACAGGGGGCCGGGGAGCTGTTTTTT. Translating it yields CASSKAPGQGAGELFF.

This clone was found a few times. The chain employs TRBV7-9 and TRBJ2-1; a possible D gene is TRBD1 (6 bases). This CDR3 has 16 amino acids. Trimming left V 5 bases short and J 9 bases short, with 23 bases between. Germline values: CDR1 SEHNR, CDR2 FQNEAQ (reference sequence). The CDR3 spells CASSPHTPAARGEQFF. The CDR3 DNA follows: TGTGCCAGCAGCCCGCACACCCCCGCGGCCAGGGGTGAGCAGTTCTTC.

The chain has TRBV30 and TRBJ2-3; D could derive from TRBD1 or TRBD2 (6 bases each). The CDR3 consists of 15 residues. CDR1 GTSNPN and CDR2 SVGIG come from the germline V gene (reference sequence). Trimming removed 4 bases at V and 1 base at J, with 15 bases between. CDR3 bases: TGTGCCTGGAACTCGGGGGCTAAAGGCACAGATACGCAGTATTTT. It encodes CAWNSGAKGTDTQYF. Full variable domain (outside the CDR3, taken from reference TRBV30 and TRBJ2-3): SQTIHQWPATLVQPVGSPLSLECTVEGTSNPNLYWYRQAAGRGLQLLFYSVGIGQISSEVPQNLSASRPQDRQFILSSKKLLLSDSGFYLCAWNSGAKGTDTQYFGPGTRLTVL.

The J gene is TRBJ2-5, the V gene TRBV6-1; D unclear. Trimming cost V 1 base and J 4 bases, with 13 bases left between them. This CDR3 has 15 residues. CDR1 and CDR2 (germline): MNHNS, SASEGT. The CDR3 bases are TGTGCCAGCAGTGAAGAGTGGGCGCCGGCAGAGACCCAGTACTTC. It encodes CASSEEWAPAETQYF.

V gene TRBV5-4 combines with J gene TRBJ1-4; TRBD1 aligns across 7 bases. The V and J ends lost 4 bases and 5 bases, in that order; junction bases with no gene match: 8. In germline, CDR1 is SGHNT, CDR2 YYREEE (reference sequence). The CDR3 covers 15 residues. The CDR3 DNA sequence: TGTGCCAGCAGCCCAAATTGGGACAGCAATGAAAAACTGTTTTTT. Residues: CASSPNWDSNEKLFF.

V gene TRBV18 combines with J gene TRBJ2-7, with 9 bases that match TRBD1. CDR3 size: 13 residues. Germline V gives CDR1 KGHSH, CDR2 LQKENI. V was clipped by 5 bases and J by 6 bases; unmatched bases: 5. The CDR3 spells CASSSETGGEQYF. The CDR3, as DNA: TGTGCCAGCTCATCAGAGACAGGGGGCGAGCAGTACTTC.

The CDR3 loop reads CASGLRGNEDTQYF. The CDR3 DNA reads TGTGCTAGTGGTTTGCGGGGGAACGAAGATACGCAGTATTTT. The chain combines TRBV12-5 with TRBJ2-3, with a tentative D call TRBD2 (6 bases). Germline CDR1 is LGHNT and CDR2 is FRNRAP. The CDR3 totals 14 residues. The V end was cut by 2 bases, the J end by 5 bases, with 11 bases between.

The chain carries TRBV7-2 and TRBJ2-3; TRBD2 agrees at 13 bases. Trimming took 1 base from V and 5 from J; bases not matched to a gene: 0. The V gene's germline CDR1 is SGHTA and CDR2 FQGNSA. This CDR3 has 15 amino acids. CDR3 bases: TGTGCCAGCAGCTTAGGACTAGCGGGGGGAGATACGCAGTATTTT. Protein sequence: CASSLGLAGGDTQYF.

The chain is built from TRBV4-3 and TRBJ1-4, with unresolved D. Trimming removed 3 bases from V and 7 bases from J, with 12 bases in between. This CDR3 has 14 amino acids. The germline V gene has CDR1 LGHNA and CDR2 YSLEER. CDR3 sequence (DNA): TGCGCCAGCAGCCAGGGGAACCAGCTTGAAAAACTGTTTTTT. It encodes CASSQGNQLEKLFF.

This chain links TRBV14 with TRBJ1-1; 8 bases align to TRBD1. CDR3 length equals 16 residues. Germline-derived CDR1 and CDR2 are SGHDN and FVKESK. Trimming removed 2 bases from V and 0 bases from J; junction bases left unmatched: 5. The CDR3 reads CASSQRTGRLNTEAFF. CDR3 coding DNA: TGTGCCAGCAGCCAAAGGACAGGGAGGTTGAACACTGAAGCTTTCTTT.

In DNA, the CDR3 is TGTGCCAGTAGTATAGGGTACTCTTTTGAGAATGAGCAGTTCTTC. It encodes CASSIGYSFENEQFF. The chain carries TRBV19 and TRBJ2-1; the D is unclear. Germline V gene sequence: CDR1 LNHDA, CDR2 SQIVND (reference sequence). The V and J ends lost 1 base and 7 bases respectively, with 14 bases between them. The CDR3 contains 15 residues.

The rearrangement links TRBV5-1 to TRBJ1-2, with D unclear. The CDR3 runs to 15 residues. CDR1 is SGHRS and CDR2 is YFSETQ in the germline V gene. Trimming took 0 bases from V and 5 from J, leaving 14 bases between them. The CDR3 DNA reads as TGCGCCAGCAGCTTGGGTCAGGTCGATGAGTATGGCTACACCTTC. It specifies CASSLGQVDEYGYTF.

This clone appeared a few times. The rearrangement joins TRBV6-5 to TRBJ1-5; D not certain. Germline CDR1 and CDR2: MNHEY and SVGAGI. CDR3 length: 13 residues. V lost 6 bases and J lost 3, with 9 bases in between. As DNA, the CDR3 is TGTGCCAGCAGCCAAGTAATCAATCAGCCCCAGCATTTT. The encoded protein is CASSQVINQPQHF.

The chain couples TRBV4-3 to TRBJ1-1; D not resolved. Germline lookup yields CDR1 LGHNA and CDR2 YSLEER. Trimming cost V 4 bases and J 1 base, with 16 bases left between them. CDR3 length equals 16 residues. The CDR3 reads CASSPHPTAANTEAFF. CDR3 DNA: TGCGCCAGCAGCCCTCACCCCACGGCAGCGAACACTGAAGCTTTCTTT.

The DNA for the CDR3 is TGTGCCAGCAGCTTAGTTACCGCGCAGTATTTT. It yields the protein CASSLVTAQYF. The genes are TRBV7-9 and TRBJ2-3; D is undetermined. The CDR3 has 11 amino acids. The V end lost 1 base, the J end lost 10 bases, and 6 bases lay between the germline ends. Germline V gene data show CDR1 as SEHNR and CDR2 as FQNEAQ (reference sequence).

The count of this clone is one. The chain uses TRBV9 and TRBJ1-6; D not certain. V lost 7 bases and J 7 bases, leaving 18 bases between the germline ends. Germline V gives CDR1 SGDLS, CDR2 YYNGEE. This CDR3 is built from 15 residues. The CDR3 protein is CASGPSWTVNSPLHF. For the CDR3, the DNA is TGTGCCAGCGGGCCGTCGTGGACGGTGAATTCACCCCTCCACTTT.

The rearrangement uses TRBV9 and TRBJ1-6; D is uncertain. CDR1 is SGDLS, CDR2 YYNGEE, per germline. This CDR3 contains 14 residues. Trimming shortened V by 3 bases and J by 7 bases, and 11 bases separated the two germline ends. In nucleotides, the CDR3 is TGTGCCAGCAGCGCACGCGGGAGCAATTCACCCCTCCACTTT. Translation gives CASSARGSNSPLHF. Full variable domain (missing parts from reference TRBV9 and TRBJ1-6): DSGVTQTPKHLITATGQRVTLRCSPRSGDLSVYWYQQSLDQGLQFLIQYYNGEERAKGNILERFSAQQFPDLHSELNLSSLELGDSALYFCASSARGSNSPLHFGNGTRLTVT.

This clone has just a few counts. J is TRBJ1-3 and V is TRBV7-2; perhaps TRBD1 as D (6 bases). Trimming stripped 1 base from V and 1 base from J, with 11 bases between. The CDR3 runs 16 residues. Germline V gives CDR1 SGHTA, CDR2 FQGNSA. The CDR3 nucleotides read TGTGCCAGCAGCTTAGATCCGGGGGCTTCTGGAAACACCATATATTTT. It translates to CASSLDPGASGNTIYF.

This chain uses TRBV7-9 with TRBJ2-7; D tentatively fits TRBD1 or TRBD2 (5 bases each). V dropped 2 bases and J dropped 7 bases, with 18 bases sitting between them. CDR1 and CDR2 (germline): SEHNR, FQNEAQ (reference sequence). This CDR3 has 15 residues. Here the CDR3 DNA reads TGTGCCAGCAGCTTAAGTCAGGGAGCCTCTGGGGAGCAGTACTTC. Its translation is CASSLSQGASGEQYF.